The 3 T cell receptor beta chains below all came from one sample that was sequenced in a study of HIV-infected children after antiretroviral therapy interruption. The TCR library was built from RNA with a 3' RACE protocol and unique molecular identifiers. One entry per CDR3 protein results from TCRdb running MiXCR on the 3' RACE reads. Of 35,000 to 50,000 distinct CDR3 sequences in the sample, 6.5% were seen once. Treatment described: PENTA 11 planned treatment interruption arm or continuous ART arm. Here the sequenced sample was CD45RA+ CD4+ T cells from PBMCs, pooled from several time points, taken from a donor given antiretroviral therapy, either interrupted or continuous. Described subset: naive CD4+ CD45RA+ CD45RO- T cells. Receptors originate from a pool of human donors with HIV.

The sample holds many counts of this clonotype. This chain connects TRBV7-9 to TRBJ1-5, with 8 bases identical to TRBD1. CDR3 length: 12 residues. Germline CDR1 reads SEHNR; CDR2 reads FQNEAQ (reference sequence). J was trimmed by 9 bases and V by 5 bases; bases with no gene match: 3. CDR3 DNA sequence: TGTGCCAGCAGCCTGGACAGGGCGCCCCAGCATTTT. Translating gives CASSLDRAPQHF.

Ten or more counts support this clonotype. The chain couples TRBV20-1 to TRBJ2-7; tentatively, D is TRBD2 (7 bases). This CDR3 spans 14 amino acids. The ends were cut back, 3 bases at V and 0 bases at J, with 12 bases in the middle. From germline, CDR1 is DFQATT and CDR2 SNEGSKA (reference sequence). CDR3 nucleotide sequence: TGCAGTGCTAGTTGGGGGGGCAGCTCCTACGAGCAGTACTTC. Encoded protein: CSASWGGSSYEQYF.

DNA for the CDR3: TGCAGTGCGGCACTAGCGGGAGACTCCTACAATGAGCAGTTCTTC. It encodes CSAALAGDSYNEQFF. V and J are TRBV20-1 and TRBJ2-1; 11 bases are a match to TRBD2. With 6 bases clipped from V and 0 bases from J, the junction kept 4 bases outside the gene matches. The CDR3 is 15 residues long. Looked up from germline, CDR1 is DFQATT and CDR2 is SNEGSKA (reference sequence).